This T cell receptor beta chain was sequenced for a study of neurological immune-mediated disorders. The CDR3 contains 14 residues. The junction had 9 bases not matched to a gene; V was cut back by 7 bases and J by 4 bases. TCRdb used MiXCR to reprocess the 5' RACE reads, holding one entry per CDR3 protein. The sample lists some 95,000 distinct CDR3 sequences, 3.5% seen once, with roughly 6.4% in the top ten. This clonotype appeared many times. The sample consisted of PBMCs. The chain has TRBV12-3 or TRBV12-4 and TRBJ1-2, with TRBD1 matching 7 bases. The clonotype originates from a woman in her late teens or twenties with multiple sclerosis. CDR3 residues: CASTSGQAAYGYTF. CDR3 in DNA: TGTGCCAGCACCTCAGGACAGGCGGCCTATGGCTACACCTTC.